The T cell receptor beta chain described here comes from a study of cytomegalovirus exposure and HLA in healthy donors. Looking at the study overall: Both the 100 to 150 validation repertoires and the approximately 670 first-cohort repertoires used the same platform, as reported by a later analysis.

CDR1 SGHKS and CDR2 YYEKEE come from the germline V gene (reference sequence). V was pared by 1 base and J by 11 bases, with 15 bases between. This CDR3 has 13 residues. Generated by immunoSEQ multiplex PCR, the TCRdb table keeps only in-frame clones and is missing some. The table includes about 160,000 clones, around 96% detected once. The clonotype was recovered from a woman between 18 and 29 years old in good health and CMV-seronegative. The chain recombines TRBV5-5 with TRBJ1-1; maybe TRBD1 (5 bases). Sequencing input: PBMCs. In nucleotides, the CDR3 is TGTGCCAGCAGCTTGAGCGGGGGGTTGACGGCTTTCTTT. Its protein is CASSLSGGLTAFF. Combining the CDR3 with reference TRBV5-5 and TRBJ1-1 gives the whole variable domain DAGVTQSPTHLIKTRGQQVTLRCSPISGHKSVSWYQQVLGQGPQFIFQYYEKEERGRGNFPDRFSARQFPNYSSELNVNALLLGDSALYLCASSLSGGLTAFFGQGTRLTVV.